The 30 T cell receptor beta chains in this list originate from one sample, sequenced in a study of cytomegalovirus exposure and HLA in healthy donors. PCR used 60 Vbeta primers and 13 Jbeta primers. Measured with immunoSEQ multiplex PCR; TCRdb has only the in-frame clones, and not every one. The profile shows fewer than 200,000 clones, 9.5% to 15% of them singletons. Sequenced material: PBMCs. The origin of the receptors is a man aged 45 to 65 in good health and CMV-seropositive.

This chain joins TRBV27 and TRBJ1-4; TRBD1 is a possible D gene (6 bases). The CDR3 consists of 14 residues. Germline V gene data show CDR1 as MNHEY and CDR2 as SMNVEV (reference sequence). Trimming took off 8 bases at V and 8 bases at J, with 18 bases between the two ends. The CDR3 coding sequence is TGTGCCAGCGGACGGGGAGGGACAAGGGAAAAACTGTTTTTT. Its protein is CASGRGGTREKLFF.

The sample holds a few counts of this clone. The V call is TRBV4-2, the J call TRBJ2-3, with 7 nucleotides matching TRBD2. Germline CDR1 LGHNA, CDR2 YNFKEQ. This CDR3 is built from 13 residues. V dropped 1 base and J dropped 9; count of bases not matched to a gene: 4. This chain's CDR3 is CASSQVREGTQYF. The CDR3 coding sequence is TGTGCCAGCAGCCAAGTCAGGGAGGGGACGCAGTATTTT.

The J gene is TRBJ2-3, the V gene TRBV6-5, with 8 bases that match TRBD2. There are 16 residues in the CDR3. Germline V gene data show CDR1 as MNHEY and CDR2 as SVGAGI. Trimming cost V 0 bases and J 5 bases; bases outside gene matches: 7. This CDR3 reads CASSYSSGGPGDTQYF. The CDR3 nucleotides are TGTGCCAGCAGTTACTCATCGGGGGGGCCCGGAGATACGCAGTATTTT.

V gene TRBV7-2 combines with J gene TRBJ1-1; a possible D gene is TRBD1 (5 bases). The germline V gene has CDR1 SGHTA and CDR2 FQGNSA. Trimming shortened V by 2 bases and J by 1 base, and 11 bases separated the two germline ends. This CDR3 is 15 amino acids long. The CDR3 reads CASSLTPGGNTEAFF. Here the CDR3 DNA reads TGTGCCAGCAGCTTAACCCCCGGGGGGAACACTGAAGCTTTCTTT. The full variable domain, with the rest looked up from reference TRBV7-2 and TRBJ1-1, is GAGVSQSPSNKVTEKGKDVELRCDPISGHTALYWYRQSLGQGLEFLIYFQGNSAPDKSGLPSDRFSAERTGGSVSTLTIQRTQQEDSAVYLCASSLTPGGNTEAFFGQGTRLTVV.

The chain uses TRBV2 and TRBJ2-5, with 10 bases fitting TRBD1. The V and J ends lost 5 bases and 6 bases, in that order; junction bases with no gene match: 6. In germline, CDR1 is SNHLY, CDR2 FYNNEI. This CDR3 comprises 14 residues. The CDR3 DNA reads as TGTGCCAGCAGTCCAGGACAGGGGGAGAAGACCCAGTACTTC. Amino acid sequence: CASSPGQGEKTQYF. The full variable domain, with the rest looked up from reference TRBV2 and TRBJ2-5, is EPEVTQTPSHQVTQMGQEVILRCVPISNHLYFYWYRQILGQKVEFLVSFYNNEISEKSEIFDDQFSVERPDGSNFTLKIRSTKLEDSAMYFCASSPGQGEKTQYFGPGTRLLVL.

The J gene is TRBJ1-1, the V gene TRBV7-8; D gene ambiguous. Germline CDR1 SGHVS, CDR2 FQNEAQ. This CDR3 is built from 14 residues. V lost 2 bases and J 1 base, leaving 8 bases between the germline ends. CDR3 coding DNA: TGTGCCAGCAGCTTATTTTTCGGGAACACTGAAGCTTTCTTT. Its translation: CASSLFFGNTEAFF.

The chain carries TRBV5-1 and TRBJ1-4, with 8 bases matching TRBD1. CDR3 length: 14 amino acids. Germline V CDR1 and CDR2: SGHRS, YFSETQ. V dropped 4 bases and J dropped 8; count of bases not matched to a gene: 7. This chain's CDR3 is CASSPATGDEKLFF. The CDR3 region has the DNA TGCGCCAGCAGCCCGGCGACAGGGGACGAAAAACTGTTTTTT.

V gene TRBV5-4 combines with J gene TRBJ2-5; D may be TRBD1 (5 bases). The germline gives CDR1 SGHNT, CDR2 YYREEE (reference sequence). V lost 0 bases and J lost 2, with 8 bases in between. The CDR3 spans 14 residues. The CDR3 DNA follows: TGTGCCAGCAGCTTGGGACAGTCTCAAGAGACCCAGTACTTC. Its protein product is CASSLGQSQETQYF.

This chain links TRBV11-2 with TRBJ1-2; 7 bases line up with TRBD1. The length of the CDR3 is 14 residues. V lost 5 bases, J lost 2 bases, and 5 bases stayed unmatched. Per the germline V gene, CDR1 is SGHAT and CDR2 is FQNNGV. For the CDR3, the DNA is TGTGCCAGCAGCCAATCCAGGGGGAACTATGGCTACACCTTC. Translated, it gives CASSQSRGNYGYTF.

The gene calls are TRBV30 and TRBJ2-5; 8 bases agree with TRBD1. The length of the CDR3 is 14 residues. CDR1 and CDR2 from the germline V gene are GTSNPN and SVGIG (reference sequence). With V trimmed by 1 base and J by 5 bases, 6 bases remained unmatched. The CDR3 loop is CAWSGRGLGETQYF. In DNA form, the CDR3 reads TGTGCCTGGAGTGGCAGGGGGCTGGGGGAGACCCAGTACTTC.

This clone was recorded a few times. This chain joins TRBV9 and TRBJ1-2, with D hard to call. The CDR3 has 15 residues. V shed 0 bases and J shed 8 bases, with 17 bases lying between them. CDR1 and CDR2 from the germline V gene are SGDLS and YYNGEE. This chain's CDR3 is CASSVASTYGGGYTF. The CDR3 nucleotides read TGTGCCAGCAGCGTAGCTTCGACCTATGGAGGCGGCTACACCTTC.

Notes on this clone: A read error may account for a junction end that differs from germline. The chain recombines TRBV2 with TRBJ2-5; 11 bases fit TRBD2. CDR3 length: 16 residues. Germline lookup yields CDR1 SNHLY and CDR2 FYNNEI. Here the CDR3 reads CASSEKVAGGRETQHF. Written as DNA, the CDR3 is TGTGCCAGCAGTGAAAAGGTAGCGGGGGGGCGAGAGACCCAGCACTTC.

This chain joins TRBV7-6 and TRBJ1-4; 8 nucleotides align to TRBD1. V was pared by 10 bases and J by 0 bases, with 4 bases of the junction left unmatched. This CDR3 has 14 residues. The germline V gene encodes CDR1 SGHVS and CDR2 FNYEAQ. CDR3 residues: CATGQGTTNEKLFF. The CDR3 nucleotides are TGTGCCACCGGACAGGGTACAACTAATGAAAAACTGTTTTTT.

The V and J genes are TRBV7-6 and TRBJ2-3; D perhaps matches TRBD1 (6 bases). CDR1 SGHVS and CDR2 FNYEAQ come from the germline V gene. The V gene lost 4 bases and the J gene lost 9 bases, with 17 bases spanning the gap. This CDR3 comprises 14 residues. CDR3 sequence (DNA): TGTGCCAGCAGCTCGTGGGACAAGGACTCAACGCAGTATTTT. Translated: CASSSWDKDSTQYF. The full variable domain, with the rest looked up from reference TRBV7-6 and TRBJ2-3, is GAGVSQSPRYKVTKRGQDVALRCDPISGHVSLYWYRQALGQGPEFLTYFNYEAQQDKSGLPNDRFSAERPEGSISTLTIQRTEQRDSAMYRCASSSWDKDSTQYFGPGTRLTVL.

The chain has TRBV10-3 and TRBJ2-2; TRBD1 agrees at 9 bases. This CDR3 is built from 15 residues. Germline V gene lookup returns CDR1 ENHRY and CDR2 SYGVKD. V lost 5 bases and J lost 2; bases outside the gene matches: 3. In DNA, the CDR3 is TGTGCCATCAGTAGGGACAGGGTAAACACCGGGGAGCTGTTTTTT. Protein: CAISRDRVNTGELFF.

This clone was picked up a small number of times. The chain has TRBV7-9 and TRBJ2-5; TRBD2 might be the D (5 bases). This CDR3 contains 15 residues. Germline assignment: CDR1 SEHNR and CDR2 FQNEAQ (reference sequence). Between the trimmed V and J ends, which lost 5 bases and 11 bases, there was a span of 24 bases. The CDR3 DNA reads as TGTGCCAGCAGCCGGTTAATAGGATTCTCGACGGGACAGTACTTC. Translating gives CASSRLIGFSTGQYF.

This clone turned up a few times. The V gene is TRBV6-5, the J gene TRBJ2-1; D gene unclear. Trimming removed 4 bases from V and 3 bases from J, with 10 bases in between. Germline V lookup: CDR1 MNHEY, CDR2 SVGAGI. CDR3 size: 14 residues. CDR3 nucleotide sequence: TGTGCCAGCAGTTCCACTATAGACTACAATGAGCAGTTCTTC. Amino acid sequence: CASSSTIDYNEQFF.

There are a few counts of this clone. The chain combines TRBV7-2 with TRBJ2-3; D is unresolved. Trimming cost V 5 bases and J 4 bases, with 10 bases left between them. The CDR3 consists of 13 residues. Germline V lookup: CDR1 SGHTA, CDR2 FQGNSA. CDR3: CASSDSFSDTQYF. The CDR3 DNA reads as TGTGCCAGCAGCGATAGCTTTTCAGATACGCAGTATTTT.

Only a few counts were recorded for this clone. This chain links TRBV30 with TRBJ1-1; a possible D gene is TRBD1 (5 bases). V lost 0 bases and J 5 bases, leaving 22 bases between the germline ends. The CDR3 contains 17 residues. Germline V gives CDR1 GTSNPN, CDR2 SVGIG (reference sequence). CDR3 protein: CAWSVRVGGLGKTEAFF. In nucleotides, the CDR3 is TGTGCCTGGAGTGTACGGGTTGGGGGACTCGGGAAGACTGAAGCTTTCTTT. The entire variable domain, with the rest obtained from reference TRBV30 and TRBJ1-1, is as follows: SQTIHQWPATLVQPVGSPLSLECTVEGTSNPNLYWYRQAAGRGLQLLFYSVGIGQISSEVPQNLSASRPQDRQFILSSKKLLLSDSGFYLCAWSVRVGGLGKTEAFFGQGTRLTVV.

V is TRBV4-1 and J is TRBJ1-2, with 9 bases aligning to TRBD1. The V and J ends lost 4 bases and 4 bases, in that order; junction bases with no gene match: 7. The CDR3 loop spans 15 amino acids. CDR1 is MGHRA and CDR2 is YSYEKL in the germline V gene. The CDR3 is CASSPTDRGGYGYTF. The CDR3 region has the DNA TGCGCCAGCAGCCCTACGGACAGGGGAGGCTATGGCTACACCTTC.

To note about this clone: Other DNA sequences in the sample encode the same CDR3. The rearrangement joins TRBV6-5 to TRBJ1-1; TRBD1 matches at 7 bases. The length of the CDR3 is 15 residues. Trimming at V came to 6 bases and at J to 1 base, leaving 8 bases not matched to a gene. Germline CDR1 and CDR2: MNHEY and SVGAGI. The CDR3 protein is CASSSPGTANTEAFF. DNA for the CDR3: TGTGCCAGCAGCTCCCCCGGGACAGCGAACACTGAAGCTTTCTTT.

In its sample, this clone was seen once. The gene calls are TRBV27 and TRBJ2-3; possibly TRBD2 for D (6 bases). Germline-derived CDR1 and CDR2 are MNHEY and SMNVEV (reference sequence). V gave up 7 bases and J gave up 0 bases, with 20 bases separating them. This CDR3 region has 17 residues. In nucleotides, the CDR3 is TGTGCCAGCACTCGCTACCGCCCAGGGACTAGCACAGATACGCAGTATTTT. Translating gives CASTRYRPGTSTDTQYF.

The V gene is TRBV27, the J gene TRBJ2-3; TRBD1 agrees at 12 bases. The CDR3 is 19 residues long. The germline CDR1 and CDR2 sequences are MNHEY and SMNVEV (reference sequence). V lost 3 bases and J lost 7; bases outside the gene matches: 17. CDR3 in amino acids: CASSFSTRDRGQVGYTQYF. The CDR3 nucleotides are TGTGCCAGCAGTTTCTCCACCCGGGACAGGGGGCAGGTTGGTTATACGCAGTATTTT.

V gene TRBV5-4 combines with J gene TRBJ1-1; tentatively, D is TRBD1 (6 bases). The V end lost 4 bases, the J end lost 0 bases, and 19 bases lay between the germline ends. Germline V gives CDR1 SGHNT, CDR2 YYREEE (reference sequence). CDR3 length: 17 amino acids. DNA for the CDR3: TGTGCCAGCAGCCCTCGAGCGGGGGGCTTGATGAACACTGAAGCTTTCTTT. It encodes CASSPRAGGLMNTEAFF.

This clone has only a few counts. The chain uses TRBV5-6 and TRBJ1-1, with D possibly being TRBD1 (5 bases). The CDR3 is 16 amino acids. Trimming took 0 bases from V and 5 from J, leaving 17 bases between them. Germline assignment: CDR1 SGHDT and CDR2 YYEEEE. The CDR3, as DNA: TGTGCCAGCAGCTTGGGGGGCCCCACCGTAAGAACTGAAGCTTTCTTT. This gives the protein CASSLGGPTVRTEAFF.

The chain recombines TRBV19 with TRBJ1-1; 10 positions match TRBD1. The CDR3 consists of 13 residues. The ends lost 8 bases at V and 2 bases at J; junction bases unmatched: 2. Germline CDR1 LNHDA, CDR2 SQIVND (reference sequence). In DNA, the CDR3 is TGTGCCAGTGGACAGGGGGAAAACACTGAAGCTTTCTTT. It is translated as CASGQGENTEAFF. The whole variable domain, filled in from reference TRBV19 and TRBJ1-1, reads DGGITQSPKYLFRKEGQNVTLSCEQNLNHDAMYWYRQDPGQGLRLIYYSQIVNDFQKGDIAEGYSVSREKKESFPLTVTSAQKNPTAFYLCASGQGENTEAFFGQGTRLTVV.

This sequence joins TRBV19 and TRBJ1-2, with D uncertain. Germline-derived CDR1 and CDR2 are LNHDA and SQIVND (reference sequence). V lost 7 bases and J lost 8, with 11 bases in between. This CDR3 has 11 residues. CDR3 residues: CASKRAGGYTF. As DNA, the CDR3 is TGTGCCAGTAAACGGGCGGGAGGCTACACCTTC.

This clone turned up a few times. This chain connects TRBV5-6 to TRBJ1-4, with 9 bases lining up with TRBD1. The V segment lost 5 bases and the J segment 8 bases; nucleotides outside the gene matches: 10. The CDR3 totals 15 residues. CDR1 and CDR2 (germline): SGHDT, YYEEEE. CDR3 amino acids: CASSLTGTGSEKLFF. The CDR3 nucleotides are TGTGCCAGCAGTTTAACCGGGACAGGGAGCGAAAAACTGTTTTTT.

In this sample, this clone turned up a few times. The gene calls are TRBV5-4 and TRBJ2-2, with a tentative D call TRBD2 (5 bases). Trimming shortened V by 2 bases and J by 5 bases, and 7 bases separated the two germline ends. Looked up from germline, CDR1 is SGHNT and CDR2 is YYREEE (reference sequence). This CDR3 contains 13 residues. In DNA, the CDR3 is TGTGCCAGCAGCTTCCGGAGGACCGGGGAGCTGTTTTTT. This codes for CASSFRRTGELFF.

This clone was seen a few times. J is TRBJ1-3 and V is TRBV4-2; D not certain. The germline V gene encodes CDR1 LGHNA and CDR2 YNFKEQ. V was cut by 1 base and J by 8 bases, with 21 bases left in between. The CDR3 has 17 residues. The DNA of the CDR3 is TGTGCCAGCAGCCAAGGGGGAGGGTGGCGCATCGGGGACACCATATATTTT. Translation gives CASSQGGGWRIGDTIYF.